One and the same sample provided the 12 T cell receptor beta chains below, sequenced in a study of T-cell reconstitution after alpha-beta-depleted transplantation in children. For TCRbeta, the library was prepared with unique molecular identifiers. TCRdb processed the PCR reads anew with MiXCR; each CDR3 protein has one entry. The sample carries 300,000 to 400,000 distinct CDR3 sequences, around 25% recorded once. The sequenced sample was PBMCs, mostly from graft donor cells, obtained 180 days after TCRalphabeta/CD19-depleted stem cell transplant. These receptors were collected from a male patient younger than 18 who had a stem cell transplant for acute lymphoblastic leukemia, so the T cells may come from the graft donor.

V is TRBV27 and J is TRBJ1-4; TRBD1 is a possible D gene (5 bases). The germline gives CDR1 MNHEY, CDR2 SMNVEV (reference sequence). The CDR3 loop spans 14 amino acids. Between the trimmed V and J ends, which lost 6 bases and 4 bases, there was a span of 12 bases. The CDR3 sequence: CASRTGTDNEKLFF. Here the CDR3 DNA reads TGTGCCAGCAGAACCGGGACGGATAATGAAAAACTGTTTTTT.

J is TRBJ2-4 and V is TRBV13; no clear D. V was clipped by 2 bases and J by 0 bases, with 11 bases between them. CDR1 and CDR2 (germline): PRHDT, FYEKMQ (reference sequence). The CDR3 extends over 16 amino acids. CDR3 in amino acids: CASSLLLGRAKNIQYF. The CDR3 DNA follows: TGTGCCAGCAGCTTACTCCTGGGAAGAGCCAAAAACATTCAGTACTTC.

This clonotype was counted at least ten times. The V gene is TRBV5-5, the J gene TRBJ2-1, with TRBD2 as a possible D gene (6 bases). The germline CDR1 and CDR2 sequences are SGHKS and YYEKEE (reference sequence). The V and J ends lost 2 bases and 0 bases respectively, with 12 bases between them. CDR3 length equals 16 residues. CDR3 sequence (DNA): TGTGCCAGCAGCTTACCTAGCGTTTTCTCCTACAATGAGCAGTTCTTC. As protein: CASSLPSVFSYNEQFF. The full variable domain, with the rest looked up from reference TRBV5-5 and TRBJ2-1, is DAGVTQSPTHLIKTRGQQVTLRCSPISGHKSVSWYQQVLGQGPQFIFQYYEKEERGRGNFPDRFSARQFPNYSSELNVNALLLGDSALYLCASSLPSVFSYNEQFFGPGTRLTVL.

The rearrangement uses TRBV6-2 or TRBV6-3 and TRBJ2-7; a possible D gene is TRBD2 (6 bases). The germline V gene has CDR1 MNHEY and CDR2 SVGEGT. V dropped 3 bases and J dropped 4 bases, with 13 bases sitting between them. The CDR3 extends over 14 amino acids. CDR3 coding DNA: TGTGCCAGCAGTTATCCCGGGAGTATGTACGAGCAGTACTTC. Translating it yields CASSYPGSMYEQYF.

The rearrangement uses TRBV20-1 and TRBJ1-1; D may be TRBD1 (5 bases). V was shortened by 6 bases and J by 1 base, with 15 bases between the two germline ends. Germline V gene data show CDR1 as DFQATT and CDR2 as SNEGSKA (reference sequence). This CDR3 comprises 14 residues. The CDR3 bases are TGCAGTGCCCTCAGGGTAGCCAGGAACACTGAAGCTTTCTTT. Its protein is CSALRVARNTEAFF.

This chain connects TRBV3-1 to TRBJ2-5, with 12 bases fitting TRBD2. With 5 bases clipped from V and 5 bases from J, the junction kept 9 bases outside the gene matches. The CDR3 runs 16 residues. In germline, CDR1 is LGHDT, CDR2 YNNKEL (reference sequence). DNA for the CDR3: TGTGCCAGCAGCAGGACTAGCGGGAATGGTTTGGAGACCCAGTACTTC. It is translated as CASSRTSGNGLETQYF.

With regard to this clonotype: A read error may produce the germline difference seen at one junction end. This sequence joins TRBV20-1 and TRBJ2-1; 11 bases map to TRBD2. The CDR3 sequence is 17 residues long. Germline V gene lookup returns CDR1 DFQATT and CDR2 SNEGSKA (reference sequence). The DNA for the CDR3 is TGCTGTGCTAGAGTCCTAACGGCTAGCGGGAGGAGGGATGAGCAGTTCTTC. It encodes CCARVLTASGRRDEQFF.

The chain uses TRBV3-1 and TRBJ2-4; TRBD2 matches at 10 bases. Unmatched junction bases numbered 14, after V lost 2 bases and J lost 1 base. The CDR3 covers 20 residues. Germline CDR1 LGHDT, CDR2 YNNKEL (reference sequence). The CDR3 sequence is CASSQPISGRKGGAKNIQYF. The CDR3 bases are TGTGCCAGCAGCCAACCGATTAGCGGGAGGAAGGGGGGCGCCAAAAACATTCAGTACTTC.

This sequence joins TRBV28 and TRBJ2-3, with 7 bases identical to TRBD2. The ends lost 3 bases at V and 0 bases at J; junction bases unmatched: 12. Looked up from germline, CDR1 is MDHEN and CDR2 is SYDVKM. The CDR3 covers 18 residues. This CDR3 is CASSFPGTGTTSTDTQYF. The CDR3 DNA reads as TGTGCCAGCAGTTTTCCAGGAACCGGGACTACCAGCACAGATACGCAGTATTTT.

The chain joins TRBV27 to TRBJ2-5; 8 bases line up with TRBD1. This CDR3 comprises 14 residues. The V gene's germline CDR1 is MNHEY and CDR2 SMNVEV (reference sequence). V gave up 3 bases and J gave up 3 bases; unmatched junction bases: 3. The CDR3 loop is CASSFLGQEETQYF. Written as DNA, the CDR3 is TGTGCCAGCAGTTTCCTGGGACAGGAAGAGACCCAGTACTTC.

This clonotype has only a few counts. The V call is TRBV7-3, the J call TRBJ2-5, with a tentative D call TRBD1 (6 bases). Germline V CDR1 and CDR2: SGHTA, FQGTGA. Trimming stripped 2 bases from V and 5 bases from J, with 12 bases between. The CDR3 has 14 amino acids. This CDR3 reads CASSLSGQGETQYF. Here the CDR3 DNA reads TGTGCCAGCAGCTTATCGGGGCAGGGGGAGACCCAGTACTTC.

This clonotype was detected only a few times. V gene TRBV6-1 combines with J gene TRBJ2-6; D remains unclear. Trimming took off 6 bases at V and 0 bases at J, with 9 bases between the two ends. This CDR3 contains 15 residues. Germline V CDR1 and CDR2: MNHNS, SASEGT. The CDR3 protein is CASSPASSGANVLTF. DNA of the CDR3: TGTGCCAGCAGCCCCGCAAGCTCTGGGGCCAACGTCCTGACTTTC.